This T cell receptor beta chain was sequenced for a study of shared clonotypes between healthy human individuals (dated by TCRdb to the early 2020s). Looking at the study overall: A few men and two women, aged 18 to 49 years, made up the cohort. For each donor, CD4 naive and CD4 memory were each run on three plates, CD8 naive on two plates, and CD8 memory on one plate. Blood TCR repertoires of five healthy adults were deeply sequenced to estimate repertoire size and the extent of clonotype sharing between individuals. To increase sequencing depth and limit assay-specific biases, TCR repertoire library preparation and sequencing were carried out by different laboratories using diverse techniques. Leukapheresis yielded between about 0.9 and 8.9 billion PBMCs per donor. General study outcomes and caveats: Compared with non-shared clonotypes, clonotypes shared by all four sorted-subset donors had higher generation probabilities. Naive subsets generally had larger estimated clonotype richness than memory subsets. Sampling was limited to blood, and TCR repertoires in tissue likely differ from TCR repertoires in blood. About 4.5% of naive CD4, 3.5% of naive CD8, approximately 2% of memory CD4, and about 0.4% of memory CD8 clonotypes were shared across several donors. Based on pairwise subsampling, the degree of clonotype sharing among donors was expected to be affected by sequencing depth. Because the study included only a small number of donors, the genetic and exposure-history diversity represented was limited. Even with the large sequencing depth, rarefaction of the sorted-subset datasets indicated that sequencing was incomplete.

Using the deep immunoSEQ assay, TCR CDR3 regions were amplified from genomic DNA by multiplex PCR. Genomic DNA extracted from each cell subset was distributed evenly over all wells of several immunoSEQ 96-well plates, and each plate served as one replicate. For sorted subsets, each replicate PCR was loaded with roughly 190 ng genomic DNA, equivalent to 25,000 to 35,000 T cell genomes. Purified libraries were quantified with a Qubit 3.0 fluorometer, sized on a Bioanalyzer 2100, and re-quantified with the KAPA Library Quantification kit. Each immunoSEQ 96-well plate was sequenced on its own single-read 150-cycle Illumina NextSeq 550 flow cell. Per the source publication's procedure: Because only junctional sequences without quality scores were contained in the immunoSEQ output, filtering matching that applied to full-length reads could not be performed. Sequences were annotated with PyIR, a Python wrapper for IgBLAST v1.9, and V/J genes and CDR3 were assigned using IMGT germline references. Reads were filtered out if the reads had weak V/J assignments (E-value above 1e-6), no CDR3, stop codons, out-of-frame junctions, or ambiguous translated residues. A V3J clonotype was defined by an identical inferred V gene, J gene, and CDR3 amino acid sequence. Percentage overlap between repertoires was computed as shared unique clonotypes divided by the size of the smaller repertoire. Repertoire richness was assessed with RTK rarefaction, the Chao1 estimator, and Recon v2.1 estimates of unobserved clonotypes. Generation probabilities were computed with OLGA for all TCRbeta clonotypes obtained by the gDNA method from a few donors. TCRdb mirrors the immuneACCESS table, restricted to in-frame sequences. Some clones are absent from its copies; in checked studies, under half trace to an unresolved V gene, and the reason for the others is unknown. From that table come the V and J calls and clone size; the DNA was used to work out D and trimming. The table for this sample lists roughly 2,300,000 clones; roughly 90% of them were counted only once. The ten largest make up 0.3% to 0.45% of the sample.

About this clone itself: What antigen it recognizes has not been identified. There are no base qualities to consult, and no much larger clone falls within one base.

Germline trimming amounts to 6 bases on V and 0 bases on J, with 13 as the count of junction bases outside the gene matches. Taken from the germline V gene, the CDR1 and CDR2 loops are MDHEN and SYDVKM. The CDR3 measures 17 amino acids from cysteine to phenylalanine. Kept here is only the CDR3 DNA, which spans 51 bases and is read in frame from base 1. Healthy HIV-negative adults with no recently reported acute infections or vaccinations were included as donors. Every donor was a Caucasian adult residing in Nashville, Tennessee, USA. CD4+ T cells were enriched by magnetic negative selection, after which naive cells were positively selected on CD45RA and the negative fraction was taken as the memory subset. Blood was obtained by leukapheresis, after which PBMCs were separated by Ficoll-Histopaque density gradient centrifugation and cryopreserved in liquid nitrogen vapor phase. Purity and quantity of every magnetically sorted T cell population were checked by analytical flow cytometry. From each sorted fraction, genomic DNA was isolated and quantified by UV absorbance on a Nanodrop 2000c.

This receptor was taken from a man aged 18 to 29 in good health. Some clones in this sample may be carry-over from other donors' samples. Sequences were obtained from naive CD4+ T cells from PBMCs. What the cell subset or site label conveys for this sample: CD45RA+ positively selected. The V gene is TRBV28 and the J gene is TRBJ1-1, with 7 bases aligning to TRBD1. The encoded CDR3 is CASRILGRGVMNTEAFF. The base sequence is TGTGCCAGCAGGATTTTGGGCAGGGGGGTAATGAACACTGAAGCTTTCTTT. The full variable domain, with segments outside the CDR3 supplied by the reference TRBV28 and TRBJ1-1 proteins, appears as DVKVTQSSRYLVKRTGEKVFLECVQDMDHENMFWYRQDPGLGLRLIYFSYDVKMKEKGDIPEGYSVSREKKERFSLILESASTNQTSMYLCASRILGRGVMNTEAFFGQGTRLTVV.